A single sample is the source of the 18 T cell receptor beta chains below, sequenced in a study of blood T cell repertoires in COVID-19. Only in-frame clones appear in the TCRdb table, and some are missing; sequencing was by immunoSEQ multiplex PCR. Of roughly 180,000 clones in the sample, 80% to 90% were seen once. The sample consisted of peripheral blood. The receptors come from a man between 65 and 80 years old with active or convalescent COVID-19.

CDR3 sequence (DNA): TGTGCCAGCAGTGTTGGGACAGGGGCGAGTAATGAAAAACTGTTTTTT. Its protein is CASSVGTGASNEKLFF. V and J are TRBV6-1 and TRBJ1-4; 10 nucleotides line up with TRBD1. Germline assignment: CDR1 MNHNS and CDR2 SASEGT. The CDR3 runs to 16 residues. V shed 4 bases and J 4 bases; nucleotides not matched to a gene: 6.

This chain connects TRBV5-1 to TRBJ2-5; TRBD1 might be the D (7 bases). The CDR3 is 16 amino acids. CDR1 SGHRS and CDR2 YFSETQ come from the germline V gene. V was clipped by 1 base and J by 0 bases, with 13 bases between them. CDR3 DNA: TGCGCCAGCAGCTTGTGGAGGGGGCCTTACCAAGAGACCCAGTACTTC. Translated, it gives CASSLWRGPYQETQYF.

J is TRBJ2-7 and V is TRBV3-1 (or the pseudogene TRBV3-2); TRBD1 agrees at 10 bases. V was clipped by 4 bases and J by 7 bases; unmatched bases: 10. The CDR3 length is 15 residues. Germline V gene sequence: CDR1 LGHDT, CDR2 YNNKEL (reference sequence). CDR3 coding DNA: TGTGCCAGCAGCCTCCGACAGGGGGCACGAGTTGAGCAGTACTTC. It is translated as CASSLRQGARVEQYF.

The rearrangement links TRBV2 to TRBJ2-1; 9 bases are shared with TRBD1. With V trimmed by 10 bases and J by 2 bases, 9 bases remained unmatched. Germline loops: CDR1 SNHLY, CDR2 FYNNEI. The CDR3 is 15 residues long. The CDR3 loop reads CATSEGTGTYNEQFF. The CDR3 nucleotides are TGTGCCACCTCAGAGGGGACAGGGACCTACAATGAGCAGTTCTTC. The full variable domain, completed using reference TRBV2 and TRBJ2-1, is EPEVTQTPSHQVTQMGQEVILRCVPISNHLYFYWYRQILGQKVEFLVSFYNNEISEKSEIFDDQFSVERPDGSNFTLKIRSTKLEDSAMYFCATSEGTGTYNEQFFGPGTRLTVL.

The genes are TRBV9 and TRBJ2-5; D is ambiguous. CDR1 is SGDLS and CDR2 is YYNGEE in the germline V gene. The CDR3 runs 12 residues. Trimming stripped 4 bases from V and 0 bases from J, with 4 bases between. The CDR3 DNA reads TGTGCCAGCAGCAAGCACCAAGAGACCCAGTACTTC. Translation: CASSKHQETQYF.

This sequence joins TRBV15 and TRBJ1-4; the match to TRBD1 covers 9 bases. CDR1 is LNHNV, CDR2 YYDKDF, per germline (reference sequence). V lost 2 bases, J lost 8 bases, and 6 bases stayed unmatched. The CDR3 contains 15 residues. The CDR3 bases are TGTGCCACCAGCAGACAAGGACAGGGGAGGGAAAAACTGTTTTTT. Encoded protein: CATSRQGQGREKLFF.

This rearrangement joins TRBV15 to TRBJ1-5; D is perhaps TRBD1 (5 bases). Trimming removed 0 bases at V and 0 bases at J, with 21 bases between. Germline V gives CDR1 LNHNV, CDR2 YYDKDF (reference sequence). This CDR3 contains 20 residues. This CDR3 is CATSRDPQQTVLYSNQPQHF. The CDR3 region has the DNA TGTGCCACCAGCAGAGACCCGCAACAGACAGTACTCTATAGCAATCAGCCCCAGCATTTT.

The chain has TRBV28 and TRBJ1-3; D ambiguous. The CDR3 sequence is 15 residues long. Germline V gives CDR1 MDHEN, CDR2 SYDVKM. Deletions cut 5 bases from V and 0 bases from J, with 11 bases between. CDR3 protein: CASSNIYSSGNTIYF. Here the CDR3 DNA reads TGTGCCAGCAGTAATATATACAGCTCTGGAAACACCATATATTTT.

The chain uses TRBV18 and TRBJ1-6; D unclear. The germline V gene has CDR1 KGHSH and CDR2 LQKENI. The V end was cut by 2 bases, the J end by 7 bases, with 9 bases between. The CDR3 is made up of 14 amino acids. The CDR3 region has the DNA TGTGCCAGCTCACCAGAGTCGAGGAATTCACCCCTCCACTTT. This encodes CASSPESRNSPLHF.

This chain joins TRBV12-3 or TRBV12-4 and TRBJ1-2, with TRBD1 matching 8 bases. Trimming took 7 bases from V and 6 from J; bases not matched to a gene: 4. The CDR3 consists of 12 residues. The CDR3 loop reads CASIQGQDGYTF. CDR3 DNA sequence: TGTGCCAGCATCCAGGGACAGGATGGCTACACCTTC.

This clone was recorded only once. This sequence joins TRBV6-5 and TRBJ1-5; D remains ambiguous. The CDR3 totals 12 residues. V dropped 5 bases and J dropped 4 bases, with 6 bases sitting between them. Germline V lookup: CDR1 MNHEY, CDR2 SVGAGI. The CDR3 bases are TGTGCCAGCAGTACGGGGAATCAGCCCCAGCATTTT. Translation: CASSTGNQPQHF.

This chain connects TRBV9 to TRBJ2-3, with D possibly TRBD1 on 5 matching bases. The CDR3 covers 14 residues. The germline V and J ends were trimmed by 3 bases and 0 bases, with 8 bases remaining between them. CDR1 SGDLS and CDR2 YYNGEE come from the germline V gene. DNA for the CDR3: TGTGCCAGCAGCGCCCGACAGAGCACAGATACGCAGTATTTT. Encoded protein: CASSARQSTDTQYF.

The rearrangement links TRBV7-8 to TRBJ1-2, with unresolved D. Germline lookup yields CDR1 SGHVS and CDR2 FQNEAQ. Trimming pared 2 bases from V and 0 bases from J, leaving 19 bases between. The CDR3 totals 18 residues. For the CDR3, the DNA is TGTGCCAGCAGCTTAACCGGGAGATCAATGCTTACTAACTATGGCTACACCTTC. Protein: CASSLTGRSMLTNYGYTF.

The V gene is TRBV6-2 or TRBV6-3, the J gene TRBJ1-1, with TRBD1 identical over 7 bases. Trimming at V came to 5 bases and at J to 1 base, leaving 1 base not matched to a gene. The CDR3 sequence is 13 residues long. CDR1 MNHEY and CDR2 SVGEGT come from the germline V gene. The CDR3: CASSRQGNTEAFF. CDR3 coding DNA: TGTGCCAGCAGTCGACAGGGGAACACTGAAGCTTTCTTT.

This rearrangement joins TRBV28 to TRBJ2-7; 9 bases agree with TRBD1. Germline CDR1 is MDHEN and CDR2 is SYDVKM. J lost 6 bases, V lost 3 bases, and 9 bases had no gene match. The CDR3 is made up of 15 amino acids. In nucleotides, the CDR3 is TGTGCCAGCAGTTTGCGACAGGGGGGTGATGTCGAGCAGTACTTC. Its protein product is CASSLRQGGDVEQYF. Together with reference TRBV28 and TRBJ2-7, the CDR3 gives the full variable domain: DVKVTQSSRYLVKRTGEKVFLECVQDMDHENMFWYRQDPGLGLRLIYFSYDVKMKEKGDIPEGYSVSREKKERFSLILESASTNQTSMYLCASSLRQGGDVEQYFGPGTRLTVT.

The V gene is TRBV4-1, the J gene TRBJ1-3; D uncertain. There are 17 residues in the CDR3. The V end lost 0 bases, the J end lost 0 bases, and 12 bases lay between the germline ends. CDR1 is MGHRA, CDR2 YSYEKL, per germline. DNA of the CDR3: TGCGCCAGCAGCCAAGAGAGACTCGACGTCTCTGGAAACACCATATATTTT. Amino acid sequence: CASSQERLDVSGNTIYF.

This chain connects TRBV6-2 or TRBV6-3 to TRBJ2-1; a weak D match, TRBD1 (5 bases). Trimming pared 6 bases from V and 5 bases from J, leaving 11 bases between. This CDR3 is 13 amino acids long. CDR1 and CDR2 from the germline V gene are MNHEY and SVGEGT. CDR3 region: CASSDPTDNEQFF. Written as DNA, the CDR3 is TGTGCCAGCAGCGACCCGACAGACAATGAGCAGTTCTTC.

The chain recombines TRBV28 with TRBJ2-2; 8 bases map to TRBD2. From germline, CDR1 is MDHEN and CDR2 SYDVKM. The V gene end was trimmed by 11 bases and the J gene end by 6 bases; junction bases not matched to a gene: 14. The CDR3 has 15 amino acids. The CDR3 nucleotides are TGTGCCGGGGCCAGCGGGAGAACCAAGGCCGGGGAGCTGTTTTTT. It specifies CAGASGRTKAGELFF. Full variable domain (rest looked up from reference TRBV28 and TRBJ2-2): DVKVTQSSRYLVKRTGEKVFLECVQDMDHENMFWYRQDPGLGLRLIYFSYDVKMKEKGDIPEGYSVSREKKERFSLILESASTNQTSMYLCAGASGRTKAGELFFGEGSRLTVL.